The text below deals with one T cell receptor (beta chain). This clone's antigen is unknown. No much larger clone is present one base from it, and per-base qualities are unavailable. Sequencing relied on an Illumina HiSeq 1500. Through fastp at Q25 and MiXCR, TCRdb rebuilt clones from the public reads, retaining in-frame beta chains. Identical CDR3 proteins give one entry, which carries the most common genes and DNA. This sample has approximately 990,000 distinct CDR3 sequences in its table, and approximately 33% of those were observed once. The ten biggest clones cover roughly 13% of the sample. The junction shows trimming of 2 bases on V and 2 bases on J, plus 9 bases between the germline ends. Including cysteine and phenylalanine, the CDR3 has 15 amino acids. The CDR3 DNA has 45 bases and is translated from base 1. Looking up the germline V gene yields CDR1 KGHDR and CDR2 SFDVKD. This sample is drawn from a study of T cell repertoires in cytomegalovirus infection (dated by TCRdb to about 2019). General notes on the study: Alongside well-studied HLA-B-restricted epitopes, the peptide stimulations were aimed at recently identified HLA-C-restricted CMV epitopes, whose presentation resists viral immunomodulation. Donor HLA type was relevant to the analysis, because carriage of CMV infection together with the matching HLA type was indicated by public TCR beta signatures. Beyond this particular receptor, the publication reports: Carriers of CMV infection plus the relevant HLA type were discriminated by the cumulative frequency of public TCR beta family members in the study cohort and in an independent approximately 350-donor cohort. The ex vivo response was dominated by HLA-C-restricted CMV-specific TCR beta clonotypes, which also provided the single most frequent clonotype in two of eight donors.

The sample's treatment or condition, from its label and the paper: in vitro stimulation with specific CMV peptide epitopes to enrich CMV-specific T cells. The input for sequencing was cultured CD8+ T cells from PBMCs, taken from culture after CMV antigen stimulation. The chain couples TRBV24-1 to TRBJ2-1; the D gene assignment is perhaps TRBD1 or TRBD2, with each matching 5 bases. This TCR came from a human donor in good health (CMV status not recorded). Some clones in this sample may be carry-over from other donors' samples. The nucleotide sequence is given as TGTGCCACCAGTGATTCCCGGGGCACCTACAATGAGCAGTTCTTC. The translation is CATSDSRGTYNEQFF.